The clone carrying this T cell receptor beta chain showed up just a few times. As yet, its antigen is unknown. These data belong to a study of shared clonotypes between healthy human individuals. All donors were Caucasian adults living in Nashville, Tennessee. The CDR3 covers 13 residues. Unmatched junction bases numbered 3, after V lost 6 bases and J lost 4 bases. Germline V lookup: CDR1 WNHNN, CDR2 SYGVQD (reference sequence). Clones were read by immunoSEQ multiplex PCR, and TCRdb kept only the in-frame ones, dropping some. The table lists some 2.3 million clones, more than 80% of them singletons, with 0.39% in the top ten. Study-wide findings and caveats: A few donors showed sharing of approximately 5% of naive CD4 clonotypes.

The receptor's source is a man aged 18 to 29 in good health. Some clones in this sample may be carry-over from other donors' samples. Specimen: naive CD4+ T cells from PBMCs. Documented subset: CD45RA+ positively selected. The chain joins TRBV10-1 to TRBJ2-5; TRBD1 matches at 9 bases. The CDR3 sequence: CASREDRGETQYF. The CDR3 DNA follows: TGCGCCAGCAGAGAGGACAGGGGAGAGACCCAGTACTTC.